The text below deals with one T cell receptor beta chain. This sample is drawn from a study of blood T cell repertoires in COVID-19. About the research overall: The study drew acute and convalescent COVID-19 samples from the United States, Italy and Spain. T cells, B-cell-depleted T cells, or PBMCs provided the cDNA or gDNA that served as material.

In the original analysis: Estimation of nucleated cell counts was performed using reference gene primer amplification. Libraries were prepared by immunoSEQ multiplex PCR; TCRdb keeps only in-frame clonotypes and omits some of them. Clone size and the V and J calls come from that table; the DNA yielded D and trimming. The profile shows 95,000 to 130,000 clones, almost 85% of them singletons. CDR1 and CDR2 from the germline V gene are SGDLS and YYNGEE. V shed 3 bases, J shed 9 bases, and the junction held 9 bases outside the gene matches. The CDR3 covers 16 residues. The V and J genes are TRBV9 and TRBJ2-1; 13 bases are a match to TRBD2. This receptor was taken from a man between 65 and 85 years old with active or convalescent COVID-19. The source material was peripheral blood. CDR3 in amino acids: CASSAGGTSGIGEQFF. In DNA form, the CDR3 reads TGTGCCAGCAGCGCCGGGGGGACTAGCGGGATAGGTGAGCAGTTCTTC.